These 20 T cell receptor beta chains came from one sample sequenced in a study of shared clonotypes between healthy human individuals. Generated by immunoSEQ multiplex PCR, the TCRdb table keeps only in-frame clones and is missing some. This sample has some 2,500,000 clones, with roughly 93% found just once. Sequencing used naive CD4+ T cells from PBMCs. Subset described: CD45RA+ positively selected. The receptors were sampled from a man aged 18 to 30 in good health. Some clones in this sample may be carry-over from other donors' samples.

In nucleotides, the CDR3 is TGCGCCAGCAGCGCCGGGACAGGCATCTACGAGCAGTACTTC. Translating gives CASSAGTGIYEQYF. The chain uses TRBV5-1 and TRBJ2-7, with 8 nucleotides matching TRBD1. Germline trimming cut 4 bases from V and 3 bases from J; bases unmatched to any gene: 6. The germline V gene encodes CDR1 SGHRS and CDR2 YFSETQ. The CDR3 has 14 amino acids. The full variable domain, rest sourced from reference TRBV5-1 and TRBJ2-7, is KAGVTQTPRYLIKTRGQQVTLSCSPISGHRSVSWYQQTPGQGLQFLFEYFSETQRNKGNFPGRFSGRQFSNSRSEMNVSTLELGDSALYLCASSAGTGIYEQYFGPGTRLTVT.

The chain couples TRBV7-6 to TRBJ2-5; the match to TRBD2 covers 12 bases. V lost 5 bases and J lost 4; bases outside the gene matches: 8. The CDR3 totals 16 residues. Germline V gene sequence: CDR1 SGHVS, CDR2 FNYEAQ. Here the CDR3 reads CASSPRLAGDPETQYF. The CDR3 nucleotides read TGTGCCAGCAGCCCACGACTAGCGGGAGATCCAGAGACCCAGTACTTC.

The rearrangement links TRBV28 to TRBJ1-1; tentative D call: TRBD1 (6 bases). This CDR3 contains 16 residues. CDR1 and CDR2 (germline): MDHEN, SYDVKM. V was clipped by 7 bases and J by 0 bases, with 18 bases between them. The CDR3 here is CASTWGSGGLNTEAFF. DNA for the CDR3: TGTGCCAGCACCTGGGGGTCCGGGGGGCTGAACACTGAAGCTTTCTTT.

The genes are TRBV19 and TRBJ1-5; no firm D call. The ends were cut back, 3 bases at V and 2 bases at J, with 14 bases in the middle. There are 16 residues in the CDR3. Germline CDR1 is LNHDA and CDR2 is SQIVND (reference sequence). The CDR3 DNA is TGTGCCAGTAGTATCACGACGGAGGTAGGCAATCAGCCCCAGCATTTT. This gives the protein CASSITTEVGNQPQHF.

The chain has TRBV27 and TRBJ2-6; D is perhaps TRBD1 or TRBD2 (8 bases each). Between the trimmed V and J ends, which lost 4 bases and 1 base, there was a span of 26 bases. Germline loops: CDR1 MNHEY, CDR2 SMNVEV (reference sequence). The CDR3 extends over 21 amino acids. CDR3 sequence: CASSSTSGGDRRFSGANVLTF. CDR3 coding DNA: TGTGCCAGCAGTTCTACCTCGGGGGGGGACAGGAGATTTTCTGGGGCCAACGTCCTGACTTTC.

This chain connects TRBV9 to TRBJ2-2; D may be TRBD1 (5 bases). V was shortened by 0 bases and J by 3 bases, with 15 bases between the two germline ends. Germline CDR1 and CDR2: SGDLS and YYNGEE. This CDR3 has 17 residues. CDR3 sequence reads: CASSVGEGAGYTGELFF. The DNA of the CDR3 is TGTGCCAGCAGCGTAGGAGAAGGGGCAGGGTACACCGGGGAGCTGTTTTTT.

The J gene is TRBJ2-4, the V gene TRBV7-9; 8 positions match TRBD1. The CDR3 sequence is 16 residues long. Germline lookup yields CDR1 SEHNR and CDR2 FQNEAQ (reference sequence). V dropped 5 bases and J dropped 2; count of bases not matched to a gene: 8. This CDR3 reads CASSPGQGRPKNIQYF. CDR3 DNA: TGTGCCAGCAGCCCAGGACAGGGCCGGCCCAAAAACATTCAGTACTTC.

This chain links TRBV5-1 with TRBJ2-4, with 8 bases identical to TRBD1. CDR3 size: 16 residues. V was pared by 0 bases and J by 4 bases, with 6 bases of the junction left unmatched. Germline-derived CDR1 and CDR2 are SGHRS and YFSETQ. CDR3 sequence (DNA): TGCGCCAGCAGCTTGGGGACAGGGAAATTAAAAAACATTCAGTACTTC. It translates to CASSLGTGKLKNIQYF.

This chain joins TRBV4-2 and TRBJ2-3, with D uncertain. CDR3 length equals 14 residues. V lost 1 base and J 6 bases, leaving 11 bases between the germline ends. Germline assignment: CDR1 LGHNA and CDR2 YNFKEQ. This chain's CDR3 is CASSQGLEGDTQYF. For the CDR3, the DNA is TGTGCCAGCAGCCAAGGCCTGGAAGGCGATACGCAGTATTTT.

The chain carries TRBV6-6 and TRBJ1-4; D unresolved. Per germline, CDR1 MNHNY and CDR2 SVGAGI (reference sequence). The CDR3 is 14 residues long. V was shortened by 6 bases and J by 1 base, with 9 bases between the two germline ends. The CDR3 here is CASRPLGTNEKLFF. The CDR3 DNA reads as TGTGCCAGCAGACCACTGGGAACTAATGAAAAACTGTTTTTT.

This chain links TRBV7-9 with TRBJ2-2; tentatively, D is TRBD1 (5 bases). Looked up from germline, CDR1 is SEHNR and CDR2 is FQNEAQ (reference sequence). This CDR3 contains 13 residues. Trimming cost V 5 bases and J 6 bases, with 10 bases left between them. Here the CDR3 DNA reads TGTGCCAGCAGCCTCGTCAGGGCCGGGGAGCTGTTTTTT. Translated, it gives CASSLVRAGELFF.

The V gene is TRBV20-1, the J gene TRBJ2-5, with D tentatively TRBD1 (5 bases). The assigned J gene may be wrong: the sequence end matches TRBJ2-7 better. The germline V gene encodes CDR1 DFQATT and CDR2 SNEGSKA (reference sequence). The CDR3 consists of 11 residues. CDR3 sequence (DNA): TGCAGTGGGAAAGGGGTTAACGAGCAGTACTTC. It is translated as CSGKGVNEQYF.

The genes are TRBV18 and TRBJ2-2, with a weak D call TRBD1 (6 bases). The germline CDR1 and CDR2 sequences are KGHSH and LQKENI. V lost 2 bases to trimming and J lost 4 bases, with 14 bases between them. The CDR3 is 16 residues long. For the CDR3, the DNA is TGTGCCAGCTCACCAAGGCTCAGGGGCGCCACCGGGGAGCTGTTTTTT. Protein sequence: CASSPRLRGATGELFF.

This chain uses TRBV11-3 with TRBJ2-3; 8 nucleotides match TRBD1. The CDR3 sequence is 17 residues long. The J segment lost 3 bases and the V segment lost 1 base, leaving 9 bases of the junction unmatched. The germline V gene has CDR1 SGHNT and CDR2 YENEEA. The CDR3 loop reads CASSLGLGTGITDTQYF. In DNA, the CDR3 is TGTGCCAGCAGCTTAGGGTTAGGGACAGGTATAACAGATACGCAGTATTTT.

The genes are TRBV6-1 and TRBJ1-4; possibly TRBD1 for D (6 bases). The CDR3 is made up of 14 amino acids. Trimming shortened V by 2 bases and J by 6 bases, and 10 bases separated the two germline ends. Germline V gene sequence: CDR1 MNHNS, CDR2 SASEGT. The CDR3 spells CASSERGAYEKLFF. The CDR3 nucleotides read TGTGCCAGCAGTGAACGGGGGGCTTATGAAAAACTGTTTTTT.

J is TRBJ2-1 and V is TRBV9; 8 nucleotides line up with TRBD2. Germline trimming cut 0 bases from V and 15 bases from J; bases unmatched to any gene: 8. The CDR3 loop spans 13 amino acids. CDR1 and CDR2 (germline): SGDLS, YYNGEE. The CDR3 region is CASSVEGLVSPFF. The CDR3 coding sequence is TGTGCCAGCAGCGTAGAGGGACTAGTAAGTCCGTTCTTC.

CDR3 sequence: CASSIVGLNYGYTF. The CDR3 DNA reads as TGTGCCAGCAGCATCGTGGGACTTAACTATGGCTACACCTTC. The chain carries TRBV11-2 and TRBJ1-2; tentative D call: TRBD1 (5 bases). The CDR3 has 14 amino acids. The germline gives CDR1 SGHAT, CDR2 FQNNGV. V was pared by 5 bases and J by 1 base, with 11 bases between.

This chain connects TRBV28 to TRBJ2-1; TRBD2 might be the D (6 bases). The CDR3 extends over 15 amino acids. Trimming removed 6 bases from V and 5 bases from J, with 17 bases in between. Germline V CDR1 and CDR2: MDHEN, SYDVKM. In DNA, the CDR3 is TGTGCCAGCAGCCGGTGGGGGGACTTAAACAATGAGCAGTTCTTC. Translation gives CASSRWGDLNNEQFF.

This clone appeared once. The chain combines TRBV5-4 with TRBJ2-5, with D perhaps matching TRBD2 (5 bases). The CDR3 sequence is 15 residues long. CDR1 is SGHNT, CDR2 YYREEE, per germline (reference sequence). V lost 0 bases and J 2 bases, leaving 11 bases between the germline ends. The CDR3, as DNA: TGTGCCAGCAGCTTGGGTCACCGGAGGCAAGAGACCCAGTACTTC. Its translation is CASSLGHRRQETQYF.

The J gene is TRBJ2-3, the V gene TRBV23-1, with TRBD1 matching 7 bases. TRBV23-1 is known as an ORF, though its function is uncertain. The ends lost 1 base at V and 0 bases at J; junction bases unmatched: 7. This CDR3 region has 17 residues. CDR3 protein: CASSQCRPGQSTDTQYF. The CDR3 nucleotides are TGCGCCAGCAGTCAATGTCGCCCGGGACAGAGCACAGATACGCAGTATTTT.